This TCR beta chain was recovered during a study of T cells after posttransplantation cyclophosphamide. Busulfan-fludarabine conditioning, marrow transplant, and cyclophosphamide on days +3 and +4 were administered. Germline CDR1 is SGHVS and CDR2 is FNYEAQ. This CDR3 contains 14 residues. The J segment lost 6 bases and the V segment lost 1 base, leaving 6 bases of the junction unmatched. Study conclusions and caveats: Donor CD8+ memory clones often dominated recipient blood repertoires at later times. TRB clonality was highly associated with recipient CMV seropositivity and reactivation.

The data were produced by immunoSEQ multiplex PCR, yet TCRdb's version contains in-frame clones alone and is incomplete. The sample comprises fewer than 8,500 clones, around 80% of which are singletons, and 27% rests with the top ten. This clone was observed a handful of times. The antigen remains undetermined. J is TRBJ2-7 and V is TRBV7-6; 7 bases agree with TRBD1. The specimen was CD8+ T cells sorted from PBMCs, collected 1404 days after allogeneic stem cell transplant with posttransplant cyclophosphamide. The receptor comes from a female patient aged 50-60 years who received an allogeneic stem cell transplant from a related donor, was CMV-positive, and had no GVHD. Some of the T cells may derive from the graft donor. The CDR3 sequence: CASSLGTGYGEQYF. The CDR3 region has the DNA TGTGCCAGCAGCTTAGGGACAGGATACGGCGAGCAGTACTTC.